This TCR beta chain appears in the sequencing data of a study of T cell changes during pregnancy in multiple sclerosis. Comments on this clone: The same CDR3 also results from other DNA sequences found in this sample.

This CDR3 is 14 amino acids long. Trimming pared 0 bases from V and 1 base from J, leaving 4 bases between. Germline loops: CDR1 MNHEY, CDR2 SVGAGI. The data were produced by immunoSEQ multiplex PCR, yet TCRdb's version contains in-frame clones alone and is incomplete. The table includes 13,000 or so clones, roughly 93% detected once. The chain carries TRBV6-5 and TRBJ1-5; D remains ambiguous. The material was peripheral blood, obtained in the second trimester of pregnancy. This clonotype originated in a female donor in good health, enrolled as a control in a pregnancy study. The CDR3: CASSYSGSNQPQHF. Written as DNA, the CDR3 is TGTGCCAGCAGTTACTCTGGCAGCAATCAGCCCCAGCATTTT.